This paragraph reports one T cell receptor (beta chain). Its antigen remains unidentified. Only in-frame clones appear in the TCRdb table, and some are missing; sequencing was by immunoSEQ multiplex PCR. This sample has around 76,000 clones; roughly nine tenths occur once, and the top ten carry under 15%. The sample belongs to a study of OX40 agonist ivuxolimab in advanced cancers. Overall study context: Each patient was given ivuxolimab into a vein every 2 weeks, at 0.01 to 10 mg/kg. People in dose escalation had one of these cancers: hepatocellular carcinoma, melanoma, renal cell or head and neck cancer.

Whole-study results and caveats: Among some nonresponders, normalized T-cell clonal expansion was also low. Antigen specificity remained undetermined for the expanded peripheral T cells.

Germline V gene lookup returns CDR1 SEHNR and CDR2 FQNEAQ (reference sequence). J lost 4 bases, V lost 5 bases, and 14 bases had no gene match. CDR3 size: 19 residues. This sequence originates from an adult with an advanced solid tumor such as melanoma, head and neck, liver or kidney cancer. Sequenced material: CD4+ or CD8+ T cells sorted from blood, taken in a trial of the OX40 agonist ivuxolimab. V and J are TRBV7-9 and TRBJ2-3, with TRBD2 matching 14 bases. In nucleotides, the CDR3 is TGTGCCAGCAGCCCGGGACTAGCGGGAGTTTGGGTCGCAGCAGATACGCAGTATTTT. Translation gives CASSPGLAGVWVAADTQYF.